Listed below are T cell receptor beta chains from one sample, sequenced in a study of identical twins. TCRdb processed the 5' RACE reads anew with MiXCR; each CDR3 protein has one entry. The data hold a few hundred thousand distinct CDR3 sequences, with 7.5% to 10% observed a single time. The same data also went into a second study, on yellow fever vaccine responses in identical twins.

Sequenced: PBMCs. These receptors all come from a woman younger than 35 in good health. CDR3s leave out the opening cysteine and the closing phenylalanine or tryptophan. Each record gives: J gene, V gene, CDR3 protein.

TRBJ1-2 TRBV10-1 ASSVALNYGYT
TRBJ2-1 TRBV4-1 ASSPWGLAGNEQF
TRBJ2-1 TRBV3-1 ASSQPLASGNEQF
TRBJ2-7 TRBV20-1 SAPHYEQY
TRBJ2-3 TRBV2 ASRRSSGSSPDTQY
TRBJ2-4 TRBV4-3 ASSQDEDRRNIQY
TRBJ2-3 TRBV3-1 ASSRRSTSGADTQY
TRBJ2-7 TRBV15 ATSRAGGVLGEQY
TRBJ1-1 TRBV5-1 ASTEGWNTEAF
TRBJ2-1 TRBV4-3 ASSQVNFIYNEQF
TRBJ1-5 TRBV2 ASSRTGLIQPQH